What follows are 27 T cell receptor beta chains derived from one specimen sequenced in a study of blood T cell repertoires in COVID-19. Data came from immunoSEQ multiplex PCR; TCRdb stores just in-frame clones and leaves some out. Here the sample spans over 250,000 clones, more than 75% being singletons. Sequences were obtained from PBMCs or T cells enriched from blood (not recorded which). Receptors originate from a man aged 55 to 69 who had recovered from COVID-19.

The chain links TRBV5-1 to TRBJ1-1, with D unclear. Germline loops: CDR1 SGHRS, CDR2 YFSETQ. The CDR3 length is 13 residues. Trimming pared 0 bases from V and 5 bases from J, leaving 8 bases between. The CDR3 DNA is TGCGCCAGCAGCTTGGTTGAGGCTACTGAAGCTTTCTTT. The encoded protein is CASSLVEATEAFF.

Turning to this clone: Mismatch with germline at one junction end may stem from a read error. This sequence joins TRBV19 and TRBJ2-1; the D is unclear. There are 14 residues in the CDR3. Looked up from germline, CDR1 is LNHDA and CDR2 is SQIVND (reference sequence). CDR3 nucleotide sequence: TGTGCCAGTAAATCAGGTCTCTCCAACAATGAGCAGTTCTTC. This codes for CASKSGLSNNEQFF.

This chain joins TRBV11-3 and TRBJ2-2, with 14 bases identical to TRBD2. Germline trimming cut 3 bases from V and 6 bases from J; bases unmatched to any gene: 3. The CDR3 covers 16 residues. The germline CDR1 and CDR2 sequences are SGHNT and YENEEA. CDR3 protein: CASSFGTSGSPGELFF. DNA of the CDR3: TGTGCCAGCAGCTTCGGGACTAGCGGGAGTCCCGGGGAGCTGTTTTTT. The full variable domain, completed using reference TRBV11-3 and TRBJ2-2, is EAGVVQSPRYKIIEKKQPVAFWCNPISGHNTLYWYLQNLGQGPELLIRYENEEAVDDSQLPKDRFSAERLKGVDSTLKIQPAELGDSAVYLCASSFGTSGSPGELFFGEGSRLTVL.

This clone was recorded a few times. V usage is TRBV19 and J usage is TRBJ2-4, with D possibly TRBD2 on 5 matching bases. The germline gives CDR1 LNHDA, CDR2 SQIVND (reference sequence). Trimming took 7 bases from V and 7 from J, leaving 23 bases between them. This CDR3 has 16 amino acids. The CDR3 here is CASTNRRMGLANIQYF. Written as DNA, the CDR3 is TGTGCCAGTACTAATCGGCGAATGGGGTTAGCGAACATTCAGTACTTC.

This clone was found once. The chain has TRBV5-1 and TRBJ2-1, with 8 bases fitting TRBD2. Germline lookup yields CDR1 SGHRS and CDR2 YFSETQ. The J segment lost 6 bases and the V segment lost 3 bases, leaving 8 bases of the junction unmatched. The CDR3 covers 15 residues. The CDR3 sequence: CASSWGSSGLNEQFF. The CDR3, as DNA: TGCGCCAGCAGCTGGGGGTCTAGCGGGCTCAATGAGCAGTTCTTC.

The rearrangement joins TRBV19 to TRBJ1-3, with 7 bases matching TRBD1. The V and J ends lost 5 bases and 0 bases, in that order; junction bases with no gene match: 10. The germline gives CDR1 LNHDA, CDR2 SQIVND (reference sequence). The CDR3 is 17 residues long. The CDR3 loop is CASSFGTEYLSGNTIYF. DNA of the CDR3: TGTGCCAGTAGTTTTGGGACAGAATACCTCTCTGGAAACACCATATATTTT.

This clone showed up just once. The gene calls are TRBV10-1 and TRBJ1-2, with D unclear. Trimming took 6 bases from V and 4 from J, leaving 15 bases between them. The CDR3 loop spans 14 amino acids. Germline CDR1 and CDR2: WNHNN and SYGVQD (reference sequence). The CDR3 is CASRDSGRRYGYTF. The CDR3 DNA reads as TGCGCCAGCAGGGATAGCGGCAGACGCTATGGCTACACCTTC.

The CDR3 nucleotides are TGTGCCAGTAGTATAAGAGGGGAGGGGAGCAATCAGCCCCAGCATTTT. Amino acid sequence: CASSIRGEGSNQPQHF. The rearrangement links TRBV19 to TRBJ1-5; TRBD1 is a possible D gene (5 bases). V dropped 2 bases and J dropped 1 base, with 12 bases sitting between them. Germline V lookup: CDR1 LNHDA, CDR2 SQIVND (reference sequence). This CDR3 is built from 16 residues.

This chain uses TRBV6-5 with TRBJ2-7; TRBD2 matches 9 bases. Trimming at V came to 10 bases and at J to 3 bases, leaving 10 bases not matched to a gene. The CDR3 is 14 residues long. Germline V gene data show CDR1 as MNHEY and CDR2 as SVGAGI. The CDR3 DNA is TGTGCCACCAAAGCCGGGACTAGCATCTACGAGCAGTACTTC. This encodes CATKAGTSIYEQYF.

The genes are TRBV20-1 and TRBJ2-7, with D uncertain. V was clipped by 4 bases and J by 2 bases, with 6 bases between them. The length of the CDR3 is 11 residues. Germline V gene lookup returns CDR1 DFQATT and CDR2 SNEGSKA (reference sequence). CDR3 sequence reads: CSAIGAYEQYF. The CDR3 nucleotides read TGCAGTGCTATTGGAGCCTACGAGCAGTACTTC.

The chain recombines TRBV5-5 with TRBJ1-1, with 9 bases lining up with TRBD1. The length of the CDR3 is 17 residues. J was trimmed by 0 bases and V by 2 bases; bases with no gene match: 8. Germline V gene lookup returns CDR1 SGHKS and CDR2 YYEKEE (reference sequence). The chain's CDR3 is CASSLGQGFRLNTEAFF. In DNA form, the CDR3 reads TGTGCCAGCAGCTTAGGACAGGGGTTTAGGCTGAACACTGAAGCTTTCTTT.

The chain recombines TRBV5-6 with TRBJ2-3; 8 nucleotides agree with TRBD2. The CDR3 has 16 residues. The J segment lost 6 bases and the V segment lost 4 bases, leaving 13 bases of the junction unmatched. Germline CDR1 and CDR2: SGHDT and YYEEEE. CDR3 sequence reads: CASSDLERGSTDTQYF. In DNA form, the CDR3 reads TGTGCCAGCAGCGATCTGGAGCGGGGGTCGACCGATACGCAGTATTTT.

The J gene is TRBJ2-7, the V gene TRBV27; TRBD2 matches 7 bases. The germline V gene has CDR1 MNHEY and CDR2 SMNVEV (reference sequence). The CDR3 sequence is 14 residues long. The V gene end was trimmed by 0 bases and the J gene end by 4 bases; junction bases not matched to a gene: 3. CDR3 loop: CASSLSRGGYEQYF. In nucleotides, the CDR3 is TGTGCCAGCAGTTTATCTAGGGGAGGGTACGAGCAGTACTTC.

This rearrangement joins TRBV3-1 (or the pseudogene TRBV3-2) to TRBJ1-3, with 7 bases aligning to TRBD1. There are 13 residues in the CDR3. The junction had 5 bases not matched to a gene; V was cut back by 4 bases and J by 8 bases. From germline, CDR1 is LGHDT and CDR2 YNNKEL (reference sequence). The CDR3 nucleotides read TGTGCCAGCAGCCCGACAGGGCTCGACACCATATATTTT. Its protein product is CASSPTGLDTIYF.

As DNA, the CDR3 is TGCGCCAGCAGCTGGGGACAATTGAACACTGAAGCTTTCTTT. This encodes CASSWGQLNTEAFF. The chain carries TRBV5-1 and TRBJ1-1; maybe TRBD1 (6 bases). V dropped 3 bases and J dropped 0 bases, with 9 bases sitting between them. The CDR3 has 14 residues. Germline CDR1 is SGHRS and CDR2 is YFSETQ.

CDR3 sequence: CASREDFYEQYF. The DNA of the CDR3 is TGCGCCAGCAGAGAGGACTTCTACGAGCAGTACTTC. The chain carries TRBV5-1 and TRBJ2-7, with a weak D call TRBD2 (5 bases). The CDR3 sequence is 12 residues long. CDR1 is SGHRS, CDR2 YFSETQ, per germline. Trimming took off 5 bases at V and 3 bases at J, with 9 bases between the two ends. Combining the CDR3 with reference TRBV5-1 and TRBJ2-7 gives the whole variable domain KAGVTQTPRYLIKTRGQQVTLSCSPISGHRSVSWYQQTPGQGLQFLFEYFSETQRNKGNFPGRFSGRQFSNSRSEMNVSTLELGDSALYLCASREDFYEQYFGPGTRLTVT.

The chain joins TRBV21-1 to TRBJ2-3; the table's D call TRBD2 went unverified against the DNA. TRBV21-1 is given as a pseudogene. The CDR3 runs 14 residues. The CDR3 DNA follows: TGTGCCAGCGGAACTAGCGGAGACACAGATACGCAGTATTTT. This gives the protein CASGTSGDTDTQYF.

J is TRBJ2-5 and V is TRBV9; TRBD2 aligns across 12 bases. The CDR3 covers 15 residues. Germline lookup yields CDR1 SGDLS and CDR2 YYNGEE. V was pared by 2 bases and J by 4 bases, with 3 bases of the junction left unmatched. This chain's CDR3 is CASSVGLAGTETQYF. In DNA, the CDR3 is TGTGCCAGCAGCGTTGGACTAGCGGGAACAGAGACCCAGTACTTC.

The chain couples TRBV9 to TRBJ2-3; 10 nucleotides line up with TRBD1. The CDR3 has 15 residues. Trimming removed 3 bases from V and 5 bases from J; junction bases left unmatched: 6. Germline loops: CDR1 SGDLS, CDR2 YYNGEE. CDR3 loop: CASSAWTGGLDTQYF. The CDR3 bases are TGTGCCAGCAGCGCTTGGACAGGGGGATTAGATACGCAGTATTTT.

The chain uses TRBV28 and TRBJ1-5; perhaps TRBD1 as D (6 bases). Germline values: CDR1 MDHEN, CDR2 SYDVKM. This CDR3 spans 14 amino acids. V was cut by 8 bases and J by 7 bases, with 18 bases left in between. The CDR3 DNA reads TGTGCCAGCTATACTACGGACAGTCGACAGCCCCAGCATTTT. Protein: CASYTTDSRQPQHF.

The rearrangement uses TRBV3-1 (or the pseudogene TRBV3-2) and TRBJ1-2; tentatively, D is TRBD1 (6 bases). Per germline, CDR1 LGHDT and CDR2 YNNKEL (reference sequence). Trimming removed 4 bases from V and 5 bases from J, with 14 bases in between. The CDR3 is 14 residues long. The DNA of the CDR3 is TGTGCCAGCAGCCGAAGTACAGGGTTTTATGGCTACACCTTC. The encoded protein is CASSRSTGFYGYTF.

The gene calls are TRBV14 and TRBJ2-2, with 8 bases fitting TRBD1. Looked up from germline, CDR1 is SGHDN and CDR2 is FVKESK. CDR3 length equals 15 residues. V dropped 4 bases and J dropped 4; count of bases not matched to a gene: 5. In DNA, the CDR3 is TGTGCCAGCAGCCTCGACAGGGGAAGCACCGGGGAGCTGTTTTTT. Translating gives CASSLDRGSTGELFF.

The V call is TRBV6-5, the J call TRBJ2-6; 8 bases fit TRBD2. The J segment lost 1 base and the V segment lost 8 bases, leaving 4 bases of the junction unmatched. The CDR3 is 15 amino acids. Germline CDR1 MNHEY, CDR2 SVGAGI. The CDR3 DNA sequence: TGTGCCAGCTCTGGCGGGGGGTCTGGGGCCAACGTCCTGACTTTC. Translating gives CASSGGGSGANVLTF.

The rearrangement links TRBV9 to TRBJ2-2; 11 bases fit TRBD1. The trim removed 4 bases at V and 5 bases at J, leaving 4 bases unmatched. CDR3 size: 15 residues. Germline lookup yields CDR1 SGDLS and CDR2 YYNGEE. As DNA, the CDR3 is TGTGCCAGCAGCTGGACAGGGGGCGGGACCGGGGAGCTGTTTTTT. Protein product: CASSWTGGGTGELFF.

The chain employs TRBV5-5 and TRBJ1-2; no definite D call. V was clipped by 5 bases and J by 3 bases, with 11 bases between them. Per the germline V gene, CDR1 is SGHKS and CDR2 is YYEKEE (reference sequence). The CDR3 totals 13 residues. In DNA, the CDR3 is TGTGCCAGCAGGGCGGGTCTGGACTATGGCTACACCTTC. It codes for CASRAGLDYGYTF. Filled out from reference TRBV5-5 and TRBJ1-2, the complete variable domain reads DAGVTQSPTHLIKTRGQQVTLRCSPISGHKSVSWYQQVLGQGPQFIFQYYEKEERGRGNFPDRFSARQFPNYSSELNVNALLLGDSALYLCASRAGLDYGYTFGSGTRLTVV.

The chain joins TRBV19 to TRBJ1-2; D gene uncertain. CDR3 length: 15 residues. V lost 3 bases and J 3 bases, leaving 14 bases between the germline ends. The germline V gene encodes CDR1 LNHDA and CDR2 SQIVND (reference sequence). The CDR3 DNA reads as TGTGCCAGTAGTATTGGCGGAGCGGCATACTATGGCTACACCTTC. Residues: CASSIGGAAYYGYTF.

Turning to this clone: An end of the junction differs from the germline gene, which may be a read error. V gene TRBV10-2 combines with J gene TRBJ2-1, with TRBD1 matching over 7 bases. The CDR3 loop spans 14 amino acids. CDR1 WSHSY and CDR2 SAAADI come from the germline V gene. CDR3 in amino acids: CASIETGTYNEQFF. CDR3 DNA sequence: TGCGCCAGCATTGAGACAGGGACATACAATGAGCAGTTCTTC.